Described below is a single T cell receptor (beta chain) sequence and its context. Its antigen is not identified. Those who served as multiple sclerosis controls were treatment-naive patients with stable or active relapsing-remitting disease. The CD8+ and CD4+ T cells were negatively isolated, with the TEMRA cells enriched by FACS. This sample is part of a study of CD8 T cells in Susac syndrome. Study-level points and caveats: The study conceded that its TCR sequencing and HLA analysis involved relatively few individuals.

Random hexamers were used to reverse transcribe an amount of roughly 0.45 to 1 ug RNA. The immunoSEQ assay covered 54 Vbeta and 13 Jbeta segments for CDR3. TCRdb ran MiXCR on the immunoSEQ multiplex PCR reads and lists one entry per CDR3 protein. In the table there are approximately 210,000 distinct CDR3 sequences, around 95% of which are singletons. Germline V gene sequence: CDR1 DFQATT, CDR2 SNEGSKA (reference sequence). The CDR3 covers 17 residues. J gave up 9 bases and V 3 bases, and 14 bases lay outside the gene matches. The sequenced sample consisted of CD4+ T cells from PBMCs. The rearrangement uses TRBV20-1 and TRBJ2-1; TRBD2 matches 13 bases. This clonotype was sampled from a human donor with multiple sclerosis. The DNA for the CDR3 is TGCAGTGCTAGTTCACTAGCGGGAGGGCCAGATATAGGTGAGCAGTTCTTC. This gives the protein CSASSLAGGPDIGEQFF.